This note documents a single T cell receptor (beta chain) sequence. Its antigen is not known. Germline trimming cut 3 bases from V and 0 bases from J; bases unmatched to any gene: 16. This CDR3 spans 19 amino acids. Per germline, CDR1 SGHVS and CDR2 FNYEAQ. Central memory, naive, regulatory and stem cell-like memory CD4+ cells were sorted by CD45RO/CCR7/CD25/CD127/CD95/CD27. Every isolated RNA sample was fully reverse transcribed, so sequencing captured expressed TCRB transcripts. Profiling relied on immunoSEQ multiplex PCR, and the TCRdb table lists in-frame clones only, not all of them. This table holds 970,000 or so clones, about a sixth found once. The data originate from a study of beta chain features in type 1 diabetes. On the study more broadly: Age, gender, cell numbers and subset yield matched between patients and controls. Study results and caveats: Shorter templates may be favored by PCR, equally so in patients and controls. Healthy donors had naive, central memory and Treg TCRB repertoires that appeared less similar than those seen among patients.

This sequence originates from a woman under 30 in good health. The chain carries TRBV7-6 and TRBJ2-7; TRBD1 aligns across 8 bases. Sequenced material: naive CD4+ T cells from blood. The CDR3 sequence: CASSLLLGGQGLSSYEQYF. CDR3 coding DNA: TGTGCCAGCAGCTTGCTACTGGGAGGACAGGGCTTAAGCTCCTACGAGCAGTACTTC. Complete variable domain (other parts from reference TRBV7-6 and TRBJ2-7): GAGVSQSPRYKVTKRGQDVALRCDPISGHVSLYWYRQALGQGPEFLTYFNYEAQQDKSGLPNDRFSAERPEGSISTLTIQRTEQRDSAMYRCASSLLLGGQGLSSYEQYFGPGTRLTVT.